This T cell receptor beta chain was identified in a study of Ad26.COV2.S vaccination and SARS-CoV-2 variants. Study results and limitations: People who got the vaccine had more spike-specific TCR breadth than people who got placebo. Vaccinated and placebo-treated recipients had similar non-spike TCR breadth.

Indicated treatment: 15 to 20 received Ad26.COV2.S at low or high dose, single or two shots; about 5 received placebo; per-sample allocation not given. It was on day 63 after the first vaccine or placebo injection that samples were taken. Expression of Wuhan-strain SARS-CoV-2 spike came from the Ad26 vector that formed the vaccine. Comments on this clone: Its antigen is unidentified.

This table comes from immunoSEQ multiplex PCR, and its TCRdb copy is limited to in-frame clones, with some not included. The sample shows hundreds of thousands of clones, about 90% of them seen only once. The V end was cut by 0 bases, the J end by 1 base, with 9 bases between. This CDR3 has 15 amino acids. Germline assignment: CDR1 SGHTA and CDR2 FQGTGA. The sequence came from a person aged 18-60 years who received the Ad26.COV2.S COVID-19 vaccine or a placebo. The V call is TRBV7-3, the J call TRBJ1-2; no definite D call. The starting material was peripheral blood, obtained in a trial of Ad26.COV2.S vaccine versus placebo. CDR3 sequence: CASSLTGSVNYGYTF. For the CDR3, the DNA is TGTGCCAGCAGCTTAACAGGGTCCGTTAACTATGGCTACACCTTC.